The 28 T cell receptor beta chains reported below all come from one sample, sequenced in a study of beta chain features in type 1 diabetes. Regarding the study as a whole: In every one of the four CD4+ subsets, TCRB CDR3s were moderately but significantly shorter in Type 1 diabetes patients.

The antigens of these receptors remain unknown. Expressed TCRB transcripts were sequenced because the isolated RNA had all been reverse transcribed beforehand. Sequencing was performed with immunoSEQ multiplex PCR; in TCRdb, only in-frame clones are kept and a portion is missing. The sample contains about 53,000 clones, just under 65% of which appear only once. Sequencing was carried out using stem cell memory CD4+ T cells from blood. The receptor source for this set is a woman in her 30s with type 1 diabetes.

In this sample, this clone turned up a few times. The rearrangement links TRBV5-1 to TRBJ2-7, with 7 positions matching TRBD1. Trimming cost V 1 base and J 5 bases; bases outside gene matches: 0. The CDR3 has 12 residues. Germline CDR1 SGHRS, CDR2 YFSETQ. The CDR3: CASSLTGDEQYF. The CDR3 DNA reads TGCGCCAGCAGCTTGACAGGGGACGAGCAGTACTTC.

This sequence joins TRBV14 and TRBJ2-1, with D possibly TRBD2 on 6 matching bases. Germline assignment: CDR1 SGHDN and CDR2 FVKESK. There are 15 residues in the CDR3. Trimming took off 4 bases at V and 9 bases at J, with 19 bases between the two ends. As DNA, the CDR3 is TGTGCCAGCAGCCCAACTAGTTGGCGGGAAGGTGAGCAGTTCTTC. Protein product: CASSPTSWREGEQFF.

The genes are TRBV4-1 and TRBJ2-1; 9 bases are a match to TRBD2. J gave up 6 bases and V 2 bases, and 14 bases lay outside the gene matches. Germline V lookup: CDR1 MGHRA, CDR2 YSYEKL. The CDR3 spans 18 residues. This CDR3 reads CASSQNPSTSGLGNEQFF. Written as DNA, the CDR3 is TGCGCCAGCAGCCAAAATCCGTCGACTAGCGGACTTGGCAATGAGCAGTTCTTC.

The chain employs TRBV28 and TRBJ2-7; tentative D call: TRBD2 (6 bases). The CDR3 covers 13 residues. V gave up 3 bases and J gave up 5 bases, with 11 bases separating them. Germline assignment: CDR1 MDHEN and CDR2 SYDVKM. CDR3 in amino acids: CASSFLGGHEQYF. The CDR3 DNA sequence: TGTGCCAGCAGTTTTTTGGGAGGACACGAGCAGTACTTC.

The rearrangement joins TRBV20-1 to TRBJ2-5; D is undetermined. The V and J ends lost 2 bases and 1 base respectively, with 2 bases between them. Germline CDR1 reads DFQATT; CDR2 reads SNEGSKA (reference sequence). The CDR3 contains 11 residues. The CDR3 DNA follows: TGCAGTGCTAGACGCCAAGAGACCCAGTACTTC. Residues: CSARRQETQYF.

The V call is TRBV29-1, the J call TRBJ2-3, with 7 bases lining up with TRBD2. CDR3 length: 14 residues. After removal of 3 bases from V and 1 base from J, the junction contained 4 bases not matched to a gene. Germline V lookup: CDR1 SQVTM, CDR2 ANQGSEA. The DNA for the CDR3 is TGCAGCGTTGATGCGGGAGAGGGCACAGATACGCAGTATTTT. It yields the protein CSVDAGEGTDTQYF.

The chain employs TRBV29-1 and TRBJ1-1, with 9 bases fitting TRBD1. The CDR3 extends over 16 amino acids. With V trimmed by 1 base and J by 1 base, 7 bases remained unmatched. Germline CDR1 and CDR2: SQVTM and ANQGSEA. CDR3 sequence: CSVEVSGTGSNTEAFF. Here the CDR3 DNA reads TGCAGCGTTGAAGTCTCGGGGACAGGGTCGAACACTGAAGCTTTCTTT.

The rearrangement joins TRBV9 to TRBJ1-1, with D possibly matching TRBD1 (6 bases). Trimming removed 0 bases at V and 2 bases at J, with 8 bases between. The length of the CDR3 is 14 residues. CDR1 is SGDLS and CDR2 is YYNGEE in the germline V gene. The CDR3 here is CASSVGQANTEAFF. The DNA of the CDR3 is TGTGCCAGCAGCGTAGGACAGGCTAACACTGAAGCTTTCTTT. Full variable domain (missing parts from reference TRBV9 and TRBJ1-1): DSGVTQTPKHLITATGQRVTLRCSPRSGDLSVYWYQQSLDQGLQFLIQYYNGEERAKGNILERFSAQQFPDLHSELNLSSLELGDSALYFCASSVGQANTEAFFGQGTRLTVV.

This clone turned up a few times. The gene calls are TRBV28 and TRBJ2-7; 7 nucleotides match TRBD1. The ends lost 5 bases at V and 2 bases at J; junction bases unmatched: 6. Germline CDR1 reads MDHEN; CDR2 reads SYDVKM. The CDR3 runs to 14 residues. CDR3: CASSLGQPPYEQYF. The CDR3 coding sequence is TGTGCCAGCAGTCTGGGACAGCCACCCTACGAGCAGTACTTC.

V and J are TRBV7-2 and TRBJ2-5; 12 positions agree with TRBD2. Germline CDR1 SGHTA, CDR2 FQGNSA. The junction had 4 bases not matched to a gene; V was cut back by 3 bases and J by 5 bases. The CDR3 is made up of 15 amino acids. The CDR3 region has the DNA TGTGCCAGCAGCTTGACTAGCGGGAGCGAGGAGACCCAGTACTTC. This translates into CASSLTSGSEETQYF. The full variable domain, its missing parts supplied by reference TRBV7-2 and TRBJ2-5, is GAGVSQSPSNKVTEKGKDVELRCDPISGHTALYWYRQSLGQGLEFLIYFQGNSAPDKSGLPSDRFSAERTGGSVSTLTIQRTQQEDSAVYLCASSLTSGSEETQYFGPGTRLLVL.

This clone came up a few times. The V call is TRBV4-2, the J call TRBJ2-1; 10 bases fit TRBD2. Per germline, CDR1 LGHNA and CDR2 YNFKEQ. V gave up 0 bases and J gave up 0 bases; unmatched junction bases: 8. This CDR3 is built from 19 residues. The CDR3 DNA reads TGTGCCAGCAGCCAAGATATTCCGGGACTAGCGTTCTCCTACAATGAGCAGTTCTTC. As protein: CASSQDIPGLAFSYNEQFF.

This clone was detected only a few times. The V and J genes are TRBV5-1 and TRBJ2-1; 7 nucleotides agree with TRBD2. The V gene end was trimmed by 2 bases and the J gene end by 9 bases; junction bases not matched to a gene: 17. CDR1 SGHRS and CDR2 YFSETQ come from the germline V gene. The CDR3 has 17 amino acids. CDR3 residues: CASSLEPGLLLEGEQFF. The DNA for the CDR3 is TGCGCCAGCAGCTTAGAGCCGGGACTATTACTCGAGGGTGAGCAGTTCTTC.

This clone was seen a handful of times. The chain employs TRBV5-4 and TRBJ2-3, with D uncertain. The CDR3 totals 14 residues. V lost 0 bases and J lost 4, with 9 bases in between. CDR1 is SGHNT and CDR2 is YYREEE in the germline V gene (reference sequence). The CDR3 is CASSLAKSADTQYF. The CDR3 DNA reads TGTGCCAGCAGCTTGGCTAAGAGCGCAGATACGCAGTATTTT.

V is TRBV18 and J is TRBJ2-1; D gene unclear. Trimming took 1 base from V and 8 from J, leaving 18 bases between them. Germline CDR1 is KGHSH and CDR2 is LQKENI. The CDR3 is 16 amino acids. CDR3: CASSPLRLLGEHEQFF. The CDR3 region has the DNA TGTGCCAGCTCACCACTGCGGCTCCTCGGTGAGCATGAGCAGTTCTTC.

The chain combines TRBV6-1 with TRBJ1-2, with TRBD1 as a possible D gene (6 bases). The CDR3 loop spans 13 amino acids. CDR1 MNHNS and CDR2 SASEGT come from the germline V gene. V lost 6 bases, J lost 5 bases, and 13 bases lay in between. As DNA, the CDR3 is TGTGCCAGCAGAGAACAGGGCCTATATGGCTACACCTTC. As protein: CASREQGLYGYTF.

The chain employs TRBV14 and TRBJ2-7; D is possibly TRBD1 (5 bases). With 5 bases removed from V and 0 bases from J, the gap between germline ends came to 14 bases. Looked up from germline, CDR1 is SGHDN and CDR2 is FVKESK. The CDR3 length is 15 residues. CDR3 sequence: CASSTLGTGSYEQYF. Written as DNA, the CDR3 is TGTGCCAGCAGCACCTTGGGCACAGGCTCCTACGAGCAGTACTTC.

The gene calls are TRBV2 and TRBJ2-7; 9 bases agree with TRBD1. This CDR3 spans 13 amino acids. Losses at the gene ends were 5 bases for V and 6 bases for J; bases not matched to a gene: 5. CDR1 is SNHLY, CDR2 FYNNEI, per germline. CDR3 sequence: CASSRDREAEQYF. Here the CDR3 DNA reads TGTGCCAGCAGTCGGGACAGGGAGGCCGAGCAGTACTTC.

This clone appeared a few times. The rearrangement uses TRBV2 and TRBJ2-2; D not resolved. The CDR3 runs 15 residues. The V gene lost 5 bases and the J gene lost 7 bases, with 17 bases spanning the gap. CDR1 is SNHLY and CDR2 is FYNNEI in the germline V gene. The CDR3 coding sequence is TGTGCCAGCAGTCCCACCAAAGCGTCCGACGGGGAGCTGTTTTTT. This codes for CASSPTKASDGELFF.

This clone has only a few counts. The rearrangement uses TRBV28 and TRBJ2-3, with 7 bases aligning to TRBD1. Germline V lookup: CDR1 MDHEN, CDR2 SYDVKM. J gave up 2 bases and V 5 bases, and 7 bases lay outside the gene matches. The CDR3 consists of 15 residues. This CDR3 reads CASSTSGQHTDTQYF. The CDR3 region has the DNA TGTGCCAGCAGTACCTCGGGACAGCACACAGATACGCAGTATTTT.

This clone was detected only a few times. The chain uses TRBV29-1 and TRBJ1-2; D may be TRBD1 (6 bases). Trimming took 4 bases from V and 6 from J, leaving 12 bases between them. CDR3 length: 12 amino acids. CDR1 and CDR2 (germline): SQVTM, ANQGSEA. In DNA form, the CDR3 reads TGCAGCGTTGTCGAGGGGGGGAATGGCTACACCTTC. Its translation is CSVVEGGNGYTF.

This chain joins TRBV20-1 and TRBJ1-5; perhaps TRBD1 as D (6 bases). Trimming stripped 3 bases from V and 7 bases from J, with 7 bases between. This CDR3 is built from 11 residues. Germline-derived CDR1 and CDR2 are DFQATT and SNEGSKA (reference sequence). The CDR3 DNA is TGCAGTGCTAGCAGGGGACAGCCCCAGCATTTT. It codes for CSASRGQPQHF.

Written as DNA, the CDR3 is TGTGCCTGGAGTGTACTAGGAGAACAAGAGACCCAGTACTTC. Translation gives CAWSVLGEQETQYF. V is TRBV30 and J is TRBJ2-5; TRBD2 might be the D (5 bases). Germline V gene data show CDR1 as GTSNPN and CDR2 as SVGIG (reference sequence). V was cut by 0 bases and J by 2 bases, with 10 bases left in between. The CDR3 totals 14 residues.

CDR3 nucleotides: TGTGCCAGCAGAAGGAGTACAGGGTTCTATGGCTACACCTTC. This codes for CASRRSTGFYGYTF. This rearrangement joins TRBV27 to TRBJ1-2, with D possibly being TRBD1 (6 bases). CDR3 size: 14 residues. Trimming removed 6 bases from V and 4 bases from J, with 15 bases in between. Germline-derived CDR1 and CDR2 are MNHEY and SMNVEV (reference sequence).

This clone has a handful of counts. The rearrangement joins TRBV28 to TRBJ2-1, with 9 bases fitting TRBD2. Unmatched junction bases numbered 13, after V lost 6 bases and J lost 10 bases. The V gene's germline CDR1 is MDHEN and CDR2 SYDVKM. The CDR3 is 15 residues long. For the CDR3, the DNA is TGTGCCAGCAGACACCCCCGAGTAGCGGGAGAAGAGCAGTTCTTC. This translates into CASRHPRVAGEEQFF.

The chain's CDR3 is CASSVVGLAFNEQFF. The CDR3 coding sequence is TGTGCCAGCAGCGTAGTGGGACTAGCTTTCAATGAGCAGTTCTTC. The chain links TRBV9 to TRBJ2-1; 9 nucleotides align to TRBD2. The CDR3 runs to 15 residues. V gave up 0 bases and J gave up 6 bases; unmatched junction bases: 4. Germline assignment: CDR1 SGDLS and CDR2 YYNGEE.

This sequence joins TRBV5-4 and TRBJ1-2; tentatively, D is TRBD1 (5 bases). This CDR3 spans 15 amino acids. Per the germline V gene, CDR1 is SGHNT and CDR2 is YYREEE (reference sequence). Trimming cost V 0 bases and J 2 bases, with 11 bases left between them. CDR3 coding DNA: TGTGCCAGCAGCTTGGGGACGGGGGACAACTATGGCTACACCTTC. Protein product: CASSLGTGDNYGYTF.

The chain recombines TRBV7-2 with TRBJ1-1; D is unresolved. CDR3 length: 13 amino acids. Deletions cut 5 bases from V and 4 bases from J, with 11 bases between. Germline V CDR1 and CDR2: SGHTA, FQGNSA. The CDR3 bases are TGTGCCAGCAGCCCGAGGTTCGGCACTGAAGCTTTCTTT. Residues: CASSPRFGTEAFF.

This clone appeared once. The gene calls are TRBV18 and TRBJ2-7; 8 bases fit TRBD2. The CDR3 loop spans 15 amino acids. Trimming at V came to 0 bases and at J to 9 bases, leaving 10 bases not matched to a gene. Germline V gene sequence: CDR1 KGHSH, CDR2 LQKENI. The CDR3 DNA follows: TGTGCCAGCTCACCACCGAGCGGGAGTGGTTCCTGGCAGTACTTC. Translating gives CASSPPSGSGSWQYF.